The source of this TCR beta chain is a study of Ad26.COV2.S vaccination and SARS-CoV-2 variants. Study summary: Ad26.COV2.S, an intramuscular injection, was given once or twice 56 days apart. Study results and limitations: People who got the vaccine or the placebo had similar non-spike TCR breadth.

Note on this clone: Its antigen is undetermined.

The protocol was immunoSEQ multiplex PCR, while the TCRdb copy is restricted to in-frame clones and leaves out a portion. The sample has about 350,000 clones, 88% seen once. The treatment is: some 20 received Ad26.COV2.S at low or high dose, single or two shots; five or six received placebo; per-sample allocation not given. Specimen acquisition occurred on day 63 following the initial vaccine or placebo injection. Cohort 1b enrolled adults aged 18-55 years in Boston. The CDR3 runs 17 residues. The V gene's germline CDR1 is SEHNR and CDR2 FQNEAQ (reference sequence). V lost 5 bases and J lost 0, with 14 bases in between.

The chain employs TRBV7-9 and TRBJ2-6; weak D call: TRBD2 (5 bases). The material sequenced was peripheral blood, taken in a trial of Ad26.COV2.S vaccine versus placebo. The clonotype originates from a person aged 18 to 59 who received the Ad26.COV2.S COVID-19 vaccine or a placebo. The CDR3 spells CASSPKVEVSGANVLTF. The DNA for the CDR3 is TGTGCCAGCAGCCCCAAAGTGGAGGTCTCTGGGGCCAACGTCCTGACTTTC.